This T cell receptor (beta chain) was sequenced for a study of T-cell reconstitution after alpha-beta-depleted transplantation in children. Unique molecular identifiers were incorporated into the prepared TCRbeta library. TCRdb used MiXCR to reprocess the PCR reads, holding one entry per CDR3 protein. The repertoire holds about 610,000 distinct CDR3 sequences, with over 9.5% as singletons. In its sample, this clonotype was seen a few times. The CDR3 covers 17 residues. Germline trimming cut 0 bases from V and 6 bases from J; bases unmatched to any gene: 11. The germline V gene encodes CDR1 LGHNA and CDR2 YNFKEQ.

V and J are TRBV4-2 and TRBJ2-3; TRBD2 matches 8 bases. This sequence originates from a human donor who donated a stem cell graft to a child with acute myeloid leukemia. The specimen comprised PBMCs from the stem cell graft donor, sampled from the stem cell graft. The CDR3 DNA follows: TGTGCCAGCAGCCAAGATATGGGGACTAGGGGCAGGGATACGCAGTATTTT. This sequence encodes CASSQDMGTRGRDTQYF.